One sample yielded the 32 T cell receptor beta chains listed below, sequenced in a study of shared clonotypes between healthy human individuals. Some clones are missing from TCRdb's copy, which holds only in-frame ones; the method was immunoSEQ multiplex PCR. Of millions of clones in the sample, 90% to 95% are singletons; the top ten hold roughly 0.13%. Sequenced: naive CD4+ T cells sorted from blood. Subset given: CD45RA+ positively selected. These receptors all stem from a man aged 18-30 years in good health.

As concerns this clone: This CDR3 is also generated by other DNA sequences in the sample. V and J are TRBV7-2 and TRBJ2-7; 9 nucleotides match TRBD1. The CDR3 contains 14 residues. The germline V gene has CDR1 SGHTA and CDR2 FQGNSA. With 5 bases clipped from V and 3 bases from J, the junction kept 5 bases outside the gene matches. The CDR3 nucleotides read TGTGCCAGCAGCCTAGACAGGGGGGTCTACGAGCAGTACTTC. Encoded protein: CASSLDRGVYEQYF.

The V and J genes are TRBV7-2 and TRBJ2-7, with 9 bases lining up with TRBD2. Germline CDR1 is SGHTA and CDR2 is FQGNSA. This CDR3 comprises 15 residues. The trim removed 5 bases at V and 4 bases at J, leaving 9 bases unmatched. The CDR3 loop reads CASSDPPAGGYEQYF. The CDR3 nucleotides are TGTGCCAGCAGCGACCCACCAGCGGGAGGATACGAGCAGTACTTC.

A remark on this clone: Other DNA sequences of this sample code for an identical CDR3. The DNA for the CDR3 is TGTGCCAGCAGCTTAGCCGGACGGAACTATGGCTACACCTTC. It yields the protein CASSLAGRNYGYTF. The J gene is TRBJ1-2, the V gene TRBV7-8; D not certain. The CDR3 has 14 residues. Germline V gene data show CDR1 as SGHVS and CDR2 as FQNEAQ. Trimming removed 0 bases from V and 2 bases from J, with 7 bases in between.

The chain has TRBV6-6 and TRBJ2-7, with 7 nucleotides matching TRBD1. Germline CDR1 is MNHNY and CDR2 is SVGAGI (reference sequence). This CDR3 contains 14 residues. Trimming cost V 5 bases and J 6 bases; bases outside gene matches: 10. The DNA for the CDR3 is TGTGCCAGCAGTCCACGGACAGGCGCTCGCGAGCAGTACTTC. Amino acid sequence: CASSPRTGAREQYF.

The chain employs TRBV6-1 and TRBJ1-6; no clear D gene. This CDR3 spans 14 amino acids. The germline V gene encodes CDR1 MNHNS and CDR2 SASEGT. V was clipped by 7 bases and J by 12 bases, with 19 bases between them. The CDR3 spells CASITDAVLRPLHF. Written as DNA, the CDR3 is TGTGCCAGCATCACGGACGCGGTGCTGAGACCCCTCCACTTT.

V usage is TRBV15 and J usage is TRBJ2-5; D may be TRBD2 (7 bases). Germline V gives CDR1 LNHNV, CDR2 YYDKDF (reference sequence). V dropped 6 bases and J dropped 7 bases, with 21 bases sitting between them. CDR3 length: 15 residues. CDR3 coding DNA: TGTGCCACCAGGCGGGTCGTGGCGGGGGCACGGACCCAGTACTTC. Its translation: CATRRVVAGARTQYF.

The V call is TRBV4-1, the J call TRBJ1-4; tentatively, D is TRBD1 (6 bases). The CDR3 runs to 15 residues. V lost 6 bases and J lost 2, with 13 bases in between. Germline CDR1 reads MGHRA; CDR2 reads YSYEKL. The CDR3 coding sequence is TGCGCCAGCAGTCGCACAGGGACTACTAATGAAAAACTGTTTTTT. Translation: CASSRTGTTNEKLFF.

The genes are TRBV7-2 and TRBJ1-6; TRBD1 is a possible D gene (5 bases). The CDR3 totals 16 residues. The germline CDR1 and CDR2 sequences are SGHTA and FQGNSA. Trimming pared 1 base from V and 9 bases from J, leaving 16 bases between. The DNA for the CDR3 is TGTGCCAGCAGCTTAGATGCGGGGGGTACGTTTTCACCCCTCCACTTT. This encodes CASSLDAGGTFSPLHF.

The V call is TRBV2, the J call TRBJ2-7; 10 bases agree with TRBD1. This CDR3 contains 14 residues. With 5 bases clipped from V and 1 base from J, the junction kept 2 bases outside the gene matches. Germline V CDR1 and CDR2: SNHLY, FYNNEI. The CDR3, as DNA: TGTGCCAGCAGTCCGGGACAGGGGTCCTACGAGCAGTACTTC. Residues: CASSPGQGSYEQYF.

This chain links TRBV6-5 with TRBJ2-6; D gene unclear. In germline, CDR1 is MNHEY, CDR2 SVGAGI. V gave up 6 bases and J gave up 1 base, with 10 bases separating them. The CDR3 is made up of 15 amino acids. The CDR3 nucleotides are TGTGCCAGCAGCCCCGTGGGGTCTGGGGCCAACGTCCTGACTTTC. This codes for CASSPVGSGANVLTF.

Of note for this clone: Other DNA sequences in the same sample also yield this CDR3. This sequence joins TRBV29-1 and TRBJ2-3; 10 nucleotides line up with TRBD1. With 6 bases clipped from V and 0 bases from J, the junction kept 0 bases outside the gene matches. The CDR3 consists of 13 residues. Germline V gene lookup returns CDR1 SQVTM and CDR2 ANQGSEA. CDR3 in amino acids: CSVDRGSTDTQYF. CDR3 in DNA: TGCAGCGTGGACAGGGGGAGCACAGATACGCAGTATTTT.

Concerning this clone itself: This may arise from a read error, as a much more abundant clone is one base away. This chain links TRBV4-3 with TRBJ1-3, with D unresolved. V dropped 4 bases and J dropped 0 bases, with 7 bases sitting between them. Germline assignment: CDR1 LGHNA and CDR2 YSLEER. The CDR3 covers 14 residues. DNA for the CDR3: TGCGCCAGCAGCCTCCTAGACTCTGGAAACACCATATATTTT. Amino acids: CASSLLDSGNTIYF.

The sample holds one count of this clone. This sequence joins TRBV5-6 and TRBJ1-6; 8 nucleotides match TRBD1. J gave up 7 bases and V 4 bases, and 7 bases lay outside the gene matches. CDR3 size: 15 residues. Germline V CDR1 and CDR2: SGHDT, YYEEEE. The CDR3: CASSPPGQANSPLHF. DNA for the CDR3: TGTGCCAGCAGCCCCCCGGGACAGGCGAATTCACCCCTCCACTTT.

This chain links TRBV5-4 with TRBJ1-2; D uncertain. The V and J ends lost 5 bases and 1 base respectively, with 12 bases between them. From germline, CDR1 is SGHNT and CDR2 YYREEE (reference sequence). The CDR3 spans 14 residues. CDR3 residues: CASSPGGLNYGYTF. CDR3 in DNA: TGTGCCAGCAGTCCCGGAGGGCTTAACTATGGCTACACCTTC.

The rearrangement uses TRBV5-4 and TRBJ1-4, with no clear D. V dropped 1 base and J dropped 0 bases, with 7 bases sitting between them. The CDR3 is 15 amino acids. The germline V gene has CDR1 SGHNT and CDR2 YYREEE (reference sequence). CDR3 amino acids: CASSLQGTTNEKLFF. CDR3 DNA sequence: TGTGCCAGCAGCTTGCAAGGGACAACTAATGAAAAACTGTTTTTT.

The chain joins TRBV6-5 to TRBJ1-1, with 8 bases aligning to TRBD1. Germline lookup yields CDR1 MNHEY and CDR2 SVGAGI. The length of the CDR3 is 12 residues. The J segment lost 4 bases and the V segment lost 9 bases, leaving 4 bases of the junction unmatched. The CDR3 DNA reads as TGTGCCAGTTCAGGGGGCATCACTGAAGCTTTCTTT. This translates into CASSGGITEAFF.

The rearrangement uses TRBV28 and TRBJ2-7, with D possibly matching TRBD2 (6 bases). V shed 4 bases and J shed 6 bases, with 13 bases lying between them. Germline V lookup: CDR1 MDHEN, CDR2 SYDVKM. This CDR3 has 13 amino acids. Here the CDR3 reads CASSWGDGLEQYF. The CDR3 DNA reads TGTGCCAGCAGTTGGGGGGATGGGCTCGAGCAGTACTTC.

Points on this clone: Within the sample, other DNA sequences also encode this same CDR3. The V call is TRBV5-1, the J call TRBJ2-2; 13 positions match TRBD2. CDR3 size: 15 residues. The ends lost 4 bases at V and 5 bases at J; junction bases unmatched: 2. Germline assignment: CDR1 SGHRS and CDR2 YFSETQ. Written as DNA, the CDR3 is TGCGCCAGCAGCCTGGGACTAGCGGGAACCGGGGAGCTGTTTTTT. Translated, it gives CASSLGLAGTGELFF.

The chain links TRBV6-1 to TRBJ1-1, with D possibly matching TRBD1 (5 bases). Germline V gene lookup returns CDR1 MNHNS and CDR2 SASEGT. Trimming stripped 5 bases from V and 1 base from J, with 14 bases between. The CDR3 sequence is 15 residues long. CDR3 nucleotides: TGTGCCAGCAGTCCCCAGCGGGGGGGGAACACTGAAGCTTTCTTT. Residues: CASSPQRGGNTEAFF.

The J gene is TRBJ1-1, the V gene TRBV4-1, with 7 bases lining up with TRBD1. Germline V gene lookup returns CDR1 MGHRA and CDR2 YSYEKL. V was clipped by 2 bases and J by 4 bases; unmatched bases: 4. The CDR3 is 14 amino acids. CDR3 loop: CASSQQGEGTEAFF. For the CDR3, the DNA is TGCGCCAGCAGCCAACAGGGGGAGGGCACTGAAGCTTTCTTT.

V usage is TRBV4-1 and J usage is TRBJ1-3; possible D gene TRBD1, 5 bases. Trimming left V 0 bases short and J 0 bases short, with 6 bases between. Germline lookup yields CDR1 MGHRA and CDR2 YSYEKL. CDR3 length: 15 residues. CDR3 residues: CASSQEQGSGNTIYF. CDR3 DNA sequence: TGCGCCAGCAGCCAAGAGCAGGGCTCTGGAAACACCATATATTTT.

In DNA, the CDR3 is TGTGCCAGCAGCTCCCGGACAGGGGGCACCGGGGAGCTGTTTTTT. Translated: CASSSRTGGTGELFF. V gene TRBV7-9 combines with J gene TRBJ2-2, with TRBD1 matching over 10 bases. Losses at the gene ends were 4 bases for V and 4 bases for J; bases not matched to a gene: 3. The CDR3 loop spans 15 amino acids. CDR1 is SEHNR and CDR2 is FQNEAQ in the germline V gene (reference sequence).

This clone came up many times. Different DNA sequences within this sample yield the same CDR3. The chain has TRBV20-1 and TRBJ2-1; no firm D call. The germline gives CDR1 DFQATT, CDR2 SNEGSKA (reference sequence). The CDR3 length is 10 residues. Trimming shortened V by 6 bases and J by 6 bases, and 6 bases separated the two germline ends. CDR3: CSATGNEQFF. CDR3 coding DNA: TGCAGTGCCACCGGCAATGAGCAGTTCTTC.

This chain uses TRBV28 with TRBJ1-5; no reliable D call. V lost 2 bases and J lost 5, with 7 bases in between. The germline CDR1 and CDR2 sequences are MDHEN and SYDVKM. CDR3 length: 13 amino acids. CDR3 coding DNA: TGTGCCAGCAGTTTACGTTGGGATCAGCCCCAGCATTTT. Protein: CASSLRWDQPQHF.

The chain links TRBV5-1 to TRBJ2-5; D gene ambiguous. CDR1 SGHRS and CDR2 YFSETQ come from the germline V gene. Trimming pared 3 bases from V and 5 bases from J, leaving 17 bases between. The length of the CDR3 is 15 residues. The DNA for the CDR3 is TGCGCCAGCAGCTCCTCTACTGGCAGTTGGGAGACCCAGTACTTC. It specifies CASSSSTGSWETQYF.

The rearrangement uses TRBV6-1 and TRBJ2-7; D may correspond to TRBD1 or TRBD2 (5 bases each). CDR3 length: 16 residues. V lost 3 bases and J 0 bases, leaving 15 bases between the germline ends. Germline CDR1 reads MNHNS; CDR2 reads SASEGT. CDR3 in amino acids: CASSDQTGRHSYEQYF. In DNA form, the CDR3 reads TGTGCCAGCAGTGATCAGACGGGACGACACTCCTACGAGCAGTACTTC.

V and J are TRBV27 and TRBJ2-5; D gene unclear. Germline CDR1 MNHEY, CDR2 SMNVEV (reference sequence). The CDR3 runs to 14 residues. V gave up 5 bases and J gave up 2 bases, with 12 bases separating them. The CDR3 loop reads CASSGLGFQETQYF. The DNA for the CDR3 is TGTGCCAGCAGTGGTTTGGGCTTTCAAGAGACCCAGTACTTC.

This clone came up once. CDR3 sequence: CASGRGQYNEQFF. The CDR3 DNA follows: TGTGCCAGTGGGAGAGGGCAGTACAATGAGCAGTTCTTC. The chain joins TRBV19 to TRBJ2-1; possibly TRBD2 for D (5 bases). Germline V gene lookup returns CDR1 LNHDA and CDR2 SQIVND (reference sequence). The CDR3 is made up of 13 amino acids. The germline V and J ends were trimmed by 8 bases and 4 bases, with 12 bases remaining between them. The whole variable domain, remainder taken from reference TRBV19 and TRBJ2-1, is DGGITQSPKYLFRKEGQNVTLSCEQNLNHDAMYWYRQDPGQGLRLIYYSQIVNDFQKGDIAEGYSVSREKKESFPLTVTSAQKNPTAFYLCASGRGQYNEQFFGPGTRLTVL.

The V call is TRBV28, the J call TRBJ1-2, with 12 bases aligning to TRBD1. With 2 bases clipped from V and 7 bases from J, the junction kept 8 bases outside the gene matches. Per the germline V gene, CDR1 is MDHEN and CDR2 is SYDVKM. The CDR3 contains 16 residues. Written as DNA, the CDR3 is TGTGCCAGCAGTTTAAGGTTGGGACAGGGGGCCCGTGGCTACACCTTC. This encodes CASSLRLGQGARGYTF.

The gene calls are TRBV5-1 and TRBJ1-6, with 9 bases lining up with TRBD1. The ends lost 5 bases at V and 7 bases at J; junction bases unmatched: 1. Per the germline V gene, CDR1 is SGHRS and CDR2 is YFSETQ. This CDR3 comprises 13 residues. The CDR3 here is CASRQGANSPLHF. The CDR3 DNA follows: TGCGCCAGCAGACAGGGGGCCAATTCACCCCTCCACTTT.

The V gene is TRBV6-5, the J gene TRBJ2-7; possibly TRBD1 for D (7 bases). This CDR3 contains 13 residues. V lost 7 bases, J lost 4 bases, and 14 bases lay in between. Looked up from germline, CDR1 is MNHEY and CDR2 is SVGAGI. The CDR3 sequence is CASISPGGYEQYF. CDR3 DNA sequence: TGTGCCAGCATATCTCCAGGGGGGTACGAGCAGTACTTC.

The chain links TRBV5-1 to TRBJ2-1, with TRBD2 matching over 8 bases. The CDR3 loop spans 15 amino acids. Trimming cost V 5 bases and J 2 bases; bases outside gene matches: 6. CDR1 is SGHRS, CDR2 YFSETQ, per germline. CDR3 loop: CASRPLAGTYNEQFF. The CDR3 nucleotides are TGCGCCAGCAGACCCTTAGCGGGAACCTACAATGAGCAGTTCTTC.